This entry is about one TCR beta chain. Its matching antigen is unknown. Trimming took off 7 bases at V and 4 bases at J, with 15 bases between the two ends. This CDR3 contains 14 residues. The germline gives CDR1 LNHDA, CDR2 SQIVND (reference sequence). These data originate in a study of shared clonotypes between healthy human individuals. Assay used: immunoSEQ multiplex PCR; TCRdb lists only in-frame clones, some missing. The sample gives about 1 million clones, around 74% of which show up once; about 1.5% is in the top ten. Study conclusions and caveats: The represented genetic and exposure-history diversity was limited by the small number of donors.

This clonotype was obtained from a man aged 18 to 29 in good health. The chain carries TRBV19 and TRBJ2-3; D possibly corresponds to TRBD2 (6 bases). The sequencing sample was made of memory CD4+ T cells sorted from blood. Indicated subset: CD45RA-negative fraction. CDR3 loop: CASNQGGASDTQYF. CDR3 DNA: TGTGCCAGTAACCAAGGAGGGGCCTCAGATACGCAGTATTTT.